This section outlines one TCR beta chain sequence together with its context. Its antigen is as yet unknown. At one boundary the junction diverges from the germline segment, which might be a read error. Germline V gene lookup returns CDR1 SGHAT and CDR2 FQNNGV. The CDR3 is 11 residues long. The entry originates in a study of T cells in Graves' hyperthyroidism and ophthalmopathy. Findings of the study overall: Blood held most thyroid clonotypes expanded above 0.001 frequency. Onset of ophthalmopathy came a median roughly 6 months after the model predicted it.

TCR beta CDR3 region amplification was performed from RNA transcripts. During a first-round RT-PCR of the TCR CDR3, the HTBI primer set was used. TCRdb ran MiXCR on the multiplex PCR reads and lists one entry per CDR3 protein. The sample holds hundreds of thousands of distinct CDR3 sequences, approximately 14% seen once. V is TRBV11-2 and J is TRBJ1-1; D is possibly TRBD1 (5 bases). The clonotype originates from a woman aged 18-29 years with Graves' hyperthyroidism. The specimen sequenced was blood. This chain's CDR3 is CASSLAGTFLF. As DNA, the CDR3 is TGTGCCAGCAGCTTAGCAGGGACGTTTCTCTTT.